Given below is one T cell receptor (beta chain) in context. The data derive from a study of cytomegalovirus exposure and HLA in healthy donors. The germline CDR1 and CDR2 sequences are SNHLY and FYNNEI. The V gene end was trimmed by 7 bases and the J gene end by 4 bases; junction bases not matched to a gene: 3. The CDR3 runs to 14 residues. With 60 Vbeta and 13 Jbeta primers, the PCR was carried out. Per the study methods: Among the unique TCR beta chains that a later analysis counted, around 82 million in all, about 10 million were shared. Some clones are missing from TCRdb's copy, which holds only in-frame ones; the method was immunoSEQ multiplex PCR. The DNA gave D and trimming, while V, J and clone size come from that table. This sample yields 150,000 or so clones, of which 70% to 85% are seen a single time; 1.5% belongs to the top ten.

Sequenced: PBMCs. The TCR originated in a female donor in good health and CMV-seronegative. The gene calls are TRBV2 and TRBJ2-2, with 10 nucleotides matching TRBD2. As DNA, the CDR3 is TGTGCCAGCAACCTAGCGGGAGCCACCGGGGAGCTGTTTTTT. Protein sequence: CASNLAGATGELFF.